This is a list of T cell receptor beta chains from one sample in a study of graft-versus-host responses after intestinal transplantation. Some clones are missing from TCRdb's copy, which holds only in-frame ones; the method was immunoSEQ multiplex PCR. The profile shows about 70,000 clones, just under 95% of them singletons. No antigen is known for these receptors. The sequences come from unstimulated CD8+ T cells sorted from spleen or lymph node cells, collected before intestinal transplant. The source is a human donor who received an intestinal transplant. CDR3s include the opening cysteine and the closing phenylalanine or tryptophan. Fields, in order: J gene, CDR3 length, D gene, V gene, clone size, CDR3 DNA, CDR3 protein. A D gene is named only where the DNA matches it firmly. A clone size is listed for some rows: how often the clone was seen (once, few, many), or a class if it is expanded.

TRBJ2-1,15,-,TRBV21-1,-,TGTGCCAGCAGCCCCGGGACATTAAAGGAGAATGAGCAGTTCTTC,CASSPGTLKENEQFF
TRBJ1-4,18,-,TRBV7-6,once,TGTGCCAGCAGCTTATCATGGGGAGGGTCTCCCCCTAATGAAAAACTGTTTTTT,CASSLSWGGSPPNEKLFF
TRBJ2-3,17,-,TRBV4-1,-,TGCGCCAGCAGCCAAGATTCCAGGCTCGAAGGCACAGATACGCAGTATTTT,CASSQDSRLEGTDTQYF
TRBJ2-7,16,-,TRBV7-3,-,TGTGCCAGCAGCCCAAAGGTCAGGCTTCTGACCTACGAGCAGTACTTC,CASSPKVRLLTYEQYF
TRBJ2-7,14,TRBD2,TRBV27,once,TGTGCCAGCAGTTTATATGCGGGAGTCTACGAGCAGTACTTC,CASSLYAGVYEQYF
TRBJ1-5,16,TRBD1,TRBV12-5,-,TGTGCTAGTGGCGATACAAGGGGGCGCAGCGGTCAGCCCCAGCATTTT,CASGDTRGRSGQPQHF
TRBJ2-1,18,TRBD2,TRBV10-3,-,TGTGCCATCGGAGAACTAGCGGGCGCCCACTCTTCCTACAATGAGCAGTTCTTC,CAIGELAGAHSSYNEQFF
TRBJ2-7,12,-,TRBV11-3,-,TGTGCCAGCAGCCCTCTAATCTACGAGCAGTACTTC,CASSPLIYEQYF
TRBJ2-7,15,TRBD2,TRBV2,-,TGTGCCAGCAGTTCACAACTAGCGGGAGACTACGAGCAGTACTTC,CASSSQLAGDYEQYF
TRBJ1-3,15,-,TRBV2,few,TGTGCCAGCAGGGGAGGACTGATCTCTGGAAACACCATATATTTT,CASRGGLISGNTIYF
TRBJ2-1,13,-,TRBV5-6,-,TGTGCCAGCACCACCGAACTTTACAATGAGCAGTTCTTC,CASTTELYNEQFF
TRBJ2-7,15,-,TRBV5-6,-,TGTGCCAGCAGCTTTTGGAACAAACCTTCCTACGAGCAGTACTTC,CASSFWNKPSYEQYF
TRBJ1-3,16,-,TRBV7-6,-,TGTGCCAGCAGCTTAACAGACAGTATCCCTGGAAACACCATATATTTT,CASSLTDSIPGNTIYF
TRBJ2-1,13,-,TRBV5-1,-,TGCGCCAGCAGCTTGTCTGGGTACAATGAGCAGTTCTTC,CASSLSGYNEQFF
TRBJ2-2,15,-,TRBV27,-,TGTGCCAGCAGTACGTGGGACTCCCACACCGGGGAGCTGTTTTTT,CASSTWDSHTGELFF
TRBJ1-3,15,-,TRBV15,-,TGTGCCACAGAGGGAAGGGAAAGGTCTGGAAACACCATATATTTT,CATEGRERSGNTIYF